This TCR beta chain was recorded in a study of shared clonotypes between healthy human individuals. Study-wide background: The cohort had two women and three men, ages 18 to 49.

Details on this clone: Its specificity is unknown.

On sorted subsets, replicate PCRs used about 200 ng DNA, or about 30,000 T cell genomes. Sequenced by immunoSEQ multiplex PCR; TCRdb stores in-frame clones only, minus some. The sample lists about 960,000 clones; about 80% were seen once. Whole-study findings and limits: Clonotypes that were shared across a handful of donors made up roughly 5% of naive CD4 clonotypes.

The split of CD4+ cells yielded CD45RA+ naive and CD45RA-negative memory subsets. CDR1 SGHTA and CDR2 FQGNSA come from the germline V gene. V lost 1 base and J 5 bases, leaving 10 bases between the germline ends. This CDR3 region has 14 residues. This TCR derives from a man between 18 and 35 years old in good health. The gene calls are TRBV7-2 and TRBJ2-3; D possibly matches TRBD1 or TRBD2 (5 bases each). The sample was memory CD4+ T cells sorted from blood. Subset indicated: CD45RA-negative fraction. The DNA of the CDR3 is TGTGCCAGCAGCTTAGATTGGGACCGAGATACGCAGTATTTT. This codes for CASSLDWDRDTQYF.